The sequence of this T cell receptor (beta chain) was determined in a study of T cell changes during pregnancy in multiple sclerosis. This clone was found once. Generated by immunoSEQ multiplex PCR, the TCRdb table keeps only in-frame clones and is missing some. Counted here are some 93,000 clones, roughly 92% occurring once; the ten biggest clones make up approximately 1.9%. The sequence was obtained from a female donor with multiple sclerosis, enrolled in a pregnancy study. The sequences come from peripheral blood, collected after pregnancy.

The CDR3 loop is CASGFRRANTGELFF. In nucleotides, the CDR3 is TGTGCTAGTGGTTTCCGAAGAGCGAACACCGGGGAGCTGTTTTTT. This sequence joins TRBV12-5 and TRBJ2-2, with no clear D. The CDR3 length is 15 residues. V was trimmed by 3 bases and J by 0 bases, leaving 8 bases between them. Germline V gives CDR1 LGHNT, CDR2 FRNRAP.